Listed below are T cell receptor beta chains from one sample, sequenced in a study of OX40 agonist ivuxolimab in advanced cancers. Generated by immunoSEQ multiplex PCR, the TCRdb table keeps only in-frame clones and is missing some. The repertoire consists of 25,000 to 30,000 clones, with about 88% occurring once and the leading ten covering about 28%. The sequenced sample was CD4+ or CD8+ T cells sorted from blood, obtained in a trial of the OX40 agonist ivuxolimab. The receptors derive from an adult with an advanced solid tumor such as melanoma, head and neck, liver or kidney cancer. CDR3s leave out the opening cysteine and the closing phenylalanine or tryptophan.

v_gene	j_gene	len	CDR3aa
TRBV7-8	TRBJ2-7	13	ASSSEAGQWYEQY
TRBV11-1	TRBJ2-6	14	ASSYQGISGANVLT
TRBV2	TRBJ1-1	11	AIEGRVGTEAF
TRBV7-9	TRBJ2-1	11	ATWAANYNEQF
TRBV11-2	TRBJ2-7	10	ASSADRYEQY
TRBV10-3	TRBJ2-7	10	APRDRPYEQY
TRBV7-9	TRBJ1-1	10	ASTGSGTEAF
TRBV7-8	TRBJ1-2	10	ASSLAGNGYT
TRBV6-1	TRBJ2-1	13	ASSEYTSGGNEQF
TRBV11-2	TRBJ2-5	15	ASSPKWGGGLGETQY
TRBV13	TRBJ2-2	15	ASSQGQNEVYIGELF
TRBV28	TRBJ1-6	15	ASSLMPGPIYNSPLH
TRBV2	TRBJ1-1	14	ASGTSGGVENTEAF
TRBV25-1	TRBJ1-2	10	ASGTGNYGYT
TRBV6-5	TRBJ2-1	14	ASSYSRLGALGEQF
TRBV7-9	TRBJ1-1	13	ASSLVTEMNTEAF
TRBV7-8	NA	15	ASSLGGRGDFLYEQY
TRBV5-8	TRBJ2-7	13	ASSLDGGGRFEQY
TRBV7-2	TRBJ1-5	11	ASSPWGGQPQH
TRBV4-2	TRBJ2-7	13	ASSPYLTSGYEQY
TRBV6-5	TRBJ1-1	11	ASSYSGGTEAF
TRBV11-2	TRBJ1-4	11	ASRDRGDEKLF
TRBV9	TRBJ1-3	15	ASSEPQLGASGNTIY
TRBV6-6	TRBJ2-7	14	ASSLLTRTVKDEQY
TRBV28	TRBJ2-3	12	ASSLLAGADTQY
TRBV13	TRBJ2-1	13	ASSLGQSSYNEQF
TRBV28	TRBJ1-5	13	ASTRGESRHQPQH
TRBV27	TRBJ1-1	10	ASRGTAYEAF
TRBV6-5	TRBJ2-7	13	ASSYGTGGSYEQY
TRBV10-1	TRBJ2-6	12	ASSESRGANVLT
TRBV18	TRBJ1-1	12	ASSPVGRQTEAF
TRBV28	TRBJ2-2	15	ASSLLLLAGATGELF
TRBV13	TRBJ1-6	14	ASSLGQHSYNSPLH
TRBV7-9	TRBJ1-1	9	ASNRGAEAF
TRBV4-1	TRBJ1-5	14	ASSQSADRENQPQH
TRBV28	TRBJ2-1	14	ASSFEVSGSYNEQF
TRBV27	TRBJ2-1	14	ASSLSLGDYYNEQF
TRBV10-2	TRBJ2-2	10	ASSEGAGELF
TRBV29-1	TRBJ1-1	8	SGKQGEAF
TRBV7-3	TRBJ2-1	14	ASSLPLRGERSEQF
TRBV11-2	TRBJ2-3	17	ASSPTTSVGWERLGTQY
TRBV7-8	TRBJ1-4	13	ASSQTQGGGEKLF